Listed below are T cell receptor beta chains from one sample, sequenced in a study of T-cell memory formation after mild COVID-19. Each CDR3 protein is one row after TCRdb ran MiXCR on the 5' RACE reads. The data hold some 440,000 distinct CDR3 sequences, with nearly 25% observed a single time. Sequencing was carried out using PBMCs or a T cell subset sorted from them (not recorded which). These receptors were taken from an adult woman who had mild COVID-19 (a few samples of this study predate the infection). Cell type and time point are not known. CDR3s include the opening cysteine and the closing phenylalanine or tryptophan. The order of the fields is CDR3 length, D gene, J gene, V gene, clone size, CDR3 protein, CDR3 DNA. A D gene is named only where the DNA matches it firmly. Only part of the rows carry a size: once, few, many, or a class if the clone is expanded.

15 | TRBD1 | TRBJ1-1 | TRBV20-1 | few | CSAERDRGLSGEAFF | TGCAGTGCGGAGCGGGACAGGGGGCTAAGTGGTGAAGCTTTCTTT
13 | NA | TRBJ1-5 | TRBV6-5 | NA | CASQGTGNQPQHF | TGTGCCAGTCAGGGGACGGGCAATCAGCCCCAGCATTTT
16 | NA | TRBJ2-7 | TRBV21-1 | few | CASSNLRGPHFYEQYF | TGTGCCAGCAGCAACCTTAGGGGGCCGCATTTCTACGAGCAGTACTTC
17 | NA | TRBJ2-7 | TRBV6-5 | many | CASSYLRGGHLSYEQYF | TGTGCCAGCAGTTACCTTAGGGGCGGGCATTTGTCCTACGAGCAGTACTTC
17 | TRBD1 | TRBJ1-2 | TRBV5-5 | NA | CASSLGQGVILSGGYTF | TGTGCCAGCAGCCTAGGACAGGGAGTGATCCTATCGGGTGGCTACACCTTC
13 | NA | TRBJ2-5 | TRBV29-1 | NA | CSVDMGIQETQYF | TGCAGCGTTGATATGGGAATCCAAGAGACCCAGTACTTC
14 | NA | TRBJ2-2 | TRBV2 | NA | CASRTGENTGELFF | TGTGCCAGCAGAACAGGAGAGAACACCGGGGAGCTGTTTTTT
16 | TRBD1 | TRBJ1-1 | TRBV11-2 | few | CASSLVLRGRDTEAFF | TGTGCCAGCAGCTTAGTCCTCAGGGGGCGGGACACTGAAGCTTTCTTT
13 | NA | TRBJ2-7 | TRBV6-2/TRBV6-3 | NA | CASSYSVGYEQYF | TGTGCCAGCAGTTACTCGGTCGGCTACGAGCAGTACTTC
16 | NA | TRBJ1-2 | TRBV24-1 | NA | CATSGKPSAGPDGYTF | TGTGCCACCAGTGGTAAACCCTCGGCGGGCCCCGATGGCTACACCTTC
13 | NA | TRBJ1-4 | TRBV6-5 | NA | CASSKAQPEKLFF | TGTGCCAGCAGTAAGGCACAGCCAGAAAAACTGTTTTTT
12 | NA | TRBJ1-1 | TRBV30 | few | CAWGDRYTEAFF | TGTGCCTGGGGAGACAGATACACTGAAGCTTTCTTT
14 | TRBD2 | TRBJ2-1 | TRBV29-1 | NA | CSVLTGGGPNEQFF | TGCAGCGTTCTCACGGGCGGGGGGCCCAATGAGCAGTTCTTC
16 | TRBD2 | TRBJ2-1 | TRBV6-5 | NA | CASSLGTSVWYNEQFF | TGTGCCAGCAGTCTCGGGACTAGCGTATGGTACAATGAGCAGTTCTTC
14 | NA | TRBJ2-2 | TRBV3-1 | many | CASQRGVNTGELFF | TGTGCCAGTCAGCGAGGGGTCAACACCGGGGAGCTGTTTTTT
17 | TRBD1 | TRBJ2-2 | TRBV14 | NA | CASSQAGTGFITGELFF | TGTGCCAGCAGCCAAGCCGGGACAGGGTTTATTACCGGGGAGCTGTTTTTT
11 | NA | TRBJ2-1 | TRBV29-1 | few | CSVELYGEQFF | TGCAGCGTTGAGCTATATGGTGAGCAGTTCTTC
15 | NA | TRBJ1-5 | TRBV12-3/TRBV12-4 | few | CASRTGRRRNQPQHF | TGTGCCAGCAGAACAGGGCGCAGAAGAAATCAGCCCCAGCATTTT
15 | NA | TRBJ2-7 | TRBV27 | few | CASSSTPRTHYEQYF | TGTGCCAGCAGTTCTACTCCACGGACCCACTACGAGCAGTACTTC
17 | NA | TRBJ2-1 | TRBV5-1 | few | CASSSTSGPTSYNEQFF | TGCGCCAGCAGCTCTACGTCGGGGCCTACCTCCTACAATGAGCAGTTCTTC
12 | NA | TRBJ2-1 | TRBV7-3 | few | CASSPPGHEQFF | TGTGCCAGCAGCCCTCCGGGGCATGAGCAGTTCTTC
15 | TRBD2 | TRBJ2-5 | TRBV6-6 | NA | CASSYLGLTQETQYF | TGTGCCAGCAGTTACTTGGGACTAACCCAAGAGACCCAGTACTTC
13 | NA | TRBJ2-3 | TRBV2 | NA | CAREGGVRDTQYF | TGTGCCAGAGAGGGTGGGGTGAGGGATACGCAGTATTTT
12 | NA | TRBJ2-3 | TRBV28 | few | CASSPWGYTQYF | TGTGCCAGCAGTCCCTGGGGTTATACGCAGTATTTT
14 | TRBD1 | TRBJ1-2 | TRBV12-3/TRBV12-4 | few | CASSRGQANYGYTF | TGTGCCAGCAGTCGTGGACAGGCTAACTATGGCTACACCTTC
14 | NA | TRBJ1-2 | TRBV5-6 | few | CASSLQSGVYGYTF | TGTGCCAGCAGCTTGCAATCGGGGGTCTATGGCTACACCTTC
15 | NA | TRBJ2-7 | TRBV20-1 | NA | CSARDRPGNSYEQYF | TGCAGTGCTAGAGATCGCCCCGGTAACTCCTACGAGCAGTACTTC
16 | TRBD2 | TRBJ2-7 | TRBV7-2 | few | CASSRGSGRPPYEQYF | TGTGCCAGCAGCCGGGGTAGCGGGAGACCGCCCTACGAGCAGTACTTC
15 | TRBD1 | TRBJ2-1 | TRBV6-6 | many | CASSYGLQGVNEQFF | TGTGCCAGCAGTTACGGCTTACAGGGGGTAAATGAGCAGTTCTTC
13 | NA | TRBJ2-7 | TRBV5-1 | few | CASHPVSSYEQYF | TGCGCCAGCCACCCCGTAAGCTCCTACGAGCAGTACTTC
17 | TRBD1 | TRBJ2-4 | TRBV27 | NA | CASSPRTGTVAKNIQYF | TGTGCCAGCAGTCCTCGGACAGGAACGGTAGCCAAAAACATTCAGTACTTC
13 | NA | TRBJ2-7 | TRBV10-3 | few | CAIMSALTYEQYF | TGTGCCATCATGTCCGCCCTCACCTACGAGCAGTACTTC
15 | TRBD1 | TRBJ2-7 | TRBV5-1 | NA | CASSLGDRGPNEQYF | TGCGCCAGCAGCTTGGGGGACAGGGGGCCAAATGAGCAGTACTTC
15 | NA | TRBJ1-1 | TRBV19 | NA | CASSIPGAGSTEAFF | TGTGCCAGTAGTATTCCAGGGGCCGGGAGCACTGAAGCTTTCTTT
13 | NA | TRBJ2-3 | TRBV18 | NA | CASSPPSQDTQYF | TGTGCCAGCTCACCACCCAGCCAAGATACGCAGTATTTT
18 | NA | TRBJ1-4 | TRBV4-1 | NA | CASSQDKTPTPKGEKLFF | TGCGCCAGCAGCCAAGATAAGACTCCCACCCCAAAGGGGGAAAAACTGTTTTTT
14 | NA | TRBJ2-7 | TRBV7-9 | few | CASSSSGWSHEQYF | TGTGCCAGCAGCTCCTCGGGATGGTCCCACGAGCAGTACTTC
15 | TRBD2 | TRBJ2-1 | TRBV5-1 | NA | CASSPWGTSGGASFF | TGCGCCAGCAGCCCCTGGGGGACTAGCGGGGGGGCGAGTTTCTTC
17 | TRBD1 | TRBJ2-3 | TRBV12-3/TRBV12-4 | NA | CASSLYSWDRQVDTQYF | TGTGCCAGCAGTTTATATAGCTGGGACAGGCAAGTGGATACGCAGTATTTT
14 | TRBD2 | TRBJ2-7 | TRBV30 | few | CAWSPGGPWNEQYF | TGTGCCTGGAGTCCGGGGGGGCCCTGGAACGAGCAGTACTTC
17 | TRBD2 | TRBJ2-1 | TRBV7-6 | NA | CASSSKTSGSSYNEQFF | TGTGCCAGCAGCTCTAAGACTAGCGGGAGCTCCTACAATGAGCAGTTCTTC
16 | NA | TRBJ2-1 | TRBV7-3 | NA | CASSLNGQGPYNEQFF | TGTGCCAGCAGCTTAAACGGGCAGGGCCCATACAATGAGCAGTTCTTC
13 | NA | TRBJ2-3 | TRBV24-1 | NA | CATSVPITDTQYF | TGTGCCACCAGTGTGCCGATCACAGATACGCAGTATTTT
15 | TRBD1 | TRBJ1-4 | TRBV15 | NA | CATSQRTGTTEKLFF | TGTGCCACCAGCCAACGGACAGGGACAACTGAAAAACTGTTTTTT
15 | NA | TRBJ2-1 | TRBV12-3/TRBV12-4 | few | CASTHDRRPHNEQFF | TGTGCCAGCACCCATGACAGGCGACCCCACAATGAGCAGTTCTTC
13 | TRBD1 | TRBJ1-1 | TRBV27 | few | CASGTGWNTEAFF | TGTGCCAGCGGGACAGGATGGAACACTGAAGCTTTCTTT